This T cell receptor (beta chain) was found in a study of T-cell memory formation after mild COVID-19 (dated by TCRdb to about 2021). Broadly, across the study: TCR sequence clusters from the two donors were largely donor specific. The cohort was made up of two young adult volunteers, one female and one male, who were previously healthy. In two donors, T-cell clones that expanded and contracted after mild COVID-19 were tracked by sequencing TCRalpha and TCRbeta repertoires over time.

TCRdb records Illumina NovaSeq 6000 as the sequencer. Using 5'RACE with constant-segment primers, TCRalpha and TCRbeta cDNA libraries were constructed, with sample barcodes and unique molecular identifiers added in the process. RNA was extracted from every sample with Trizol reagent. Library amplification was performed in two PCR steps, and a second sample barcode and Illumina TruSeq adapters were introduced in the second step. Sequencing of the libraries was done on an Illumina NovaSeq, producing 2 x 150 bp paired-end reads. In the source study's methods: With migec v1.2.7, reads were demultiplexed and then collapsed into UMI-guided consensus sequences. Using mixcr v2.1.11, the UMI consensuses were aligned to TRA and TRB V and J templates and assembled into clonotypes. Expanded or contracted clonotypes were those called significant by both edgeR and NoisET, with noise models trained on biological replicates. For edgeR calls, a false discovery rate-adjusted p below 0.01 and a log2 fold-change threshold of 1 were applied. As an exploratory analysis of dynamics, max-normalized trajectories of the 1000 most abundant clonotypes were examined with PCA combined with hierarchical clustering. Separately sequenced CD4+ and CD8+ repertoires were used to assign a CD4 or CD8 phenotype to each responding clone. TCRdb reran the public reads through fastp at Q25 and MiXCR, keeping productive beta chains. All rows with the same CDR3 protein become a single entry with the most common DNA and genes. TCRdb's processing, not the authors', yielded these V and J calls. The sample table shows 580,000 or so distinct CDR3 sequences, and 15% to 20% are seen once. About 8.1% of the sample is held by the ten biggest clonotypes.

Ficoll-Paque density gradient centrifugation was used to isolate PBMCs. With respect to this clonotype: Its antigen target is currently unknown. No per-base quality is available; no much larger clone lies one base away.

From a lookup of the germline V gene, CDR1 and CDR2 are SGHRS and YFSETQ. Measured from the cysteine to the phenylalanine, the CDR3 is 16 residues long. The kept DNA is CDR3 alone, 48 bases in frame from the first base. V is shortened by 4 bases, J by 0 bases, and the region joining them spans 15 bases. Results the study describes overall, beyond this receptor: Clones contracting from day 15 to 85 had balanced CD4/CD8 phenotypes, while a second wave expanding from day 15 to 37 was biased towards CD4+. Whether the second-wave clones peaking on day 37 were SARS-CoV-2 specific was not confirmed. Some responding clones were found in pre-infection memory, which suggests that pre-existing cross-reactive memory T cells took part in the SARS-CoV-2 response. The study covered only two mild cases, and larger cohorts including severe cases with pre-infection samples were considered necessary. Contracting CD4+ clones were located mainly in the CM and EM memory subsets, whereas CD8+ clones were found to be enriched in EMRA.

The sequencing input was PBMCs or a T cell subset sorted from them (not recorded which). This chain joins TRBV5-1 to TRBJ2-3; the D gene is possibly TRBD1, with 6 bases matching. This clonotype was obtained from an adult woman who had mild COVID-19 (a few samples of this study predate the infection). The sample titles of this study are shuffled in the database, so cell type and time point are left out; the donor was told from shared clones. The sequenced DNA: TGCGCCAGCAGCCTCCAGGGGCAAACTAGCACAGATACGCAGTATTTT. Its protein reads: CASSLQGQTSTDTQYF.